This TCR beta chain was identified during a study of OX40 agonist ivuxolimab in advanced cancers. TCRdb's table, derived via immunoSEQ multiplex PCR, lists solely in-frame clones and lacks some. The repertoire holds 68,000 or so clones, roughly 86% seen once, with 2% to 2.5% in the top ten. Looked up from germline, CDR1 is SGHNT and CDR2 is YYREEE (reference sequence). The CDR3 totals 18 residues. Losses at the gene ends were 6 bases for V and 0 bases for J; bases not matched to a gene: 14. The V gene is TRBV5-4, the J gene TRBJ1-1; the match to TRBD1 covers 10 bases. The sample consisted of CD4+ or CD8+ T cells sorted from blood, taken in a trial of the OX40 agonist ivuxolimab. This TCR came from an adult with an advanced solid tumor such as melanoma, head and neck, liver or kidney cancer. This CDR3 reads CASTSRQGAGIMNTEAFF. The DNA of the CDR3 is TGTGCCAGCACCTCTAGACAGGGGGCCGGAATTATGAACACTGAAGCTTTCTTT.